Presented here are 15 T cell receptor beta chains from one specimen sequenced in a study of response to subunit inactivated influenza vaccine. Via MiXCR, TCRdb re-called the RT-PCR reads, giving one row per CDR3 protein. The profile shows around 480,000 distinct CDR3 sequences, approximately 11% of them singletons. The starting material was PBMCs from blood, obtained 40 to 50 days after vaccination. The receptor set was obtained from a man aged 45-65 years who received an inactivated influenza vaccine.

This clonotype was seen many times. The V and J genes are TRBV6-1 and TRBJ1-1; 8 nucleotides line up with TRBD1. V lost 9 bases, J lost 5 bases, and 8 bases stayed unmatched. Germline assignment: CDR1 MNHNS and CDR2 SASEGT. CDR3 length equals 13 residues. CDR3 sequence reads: CASHGTGRTEAFF. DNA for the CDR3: TGTGCCAGTCACGGGACAGGTCGGACTGAAGCTTTCTTT.

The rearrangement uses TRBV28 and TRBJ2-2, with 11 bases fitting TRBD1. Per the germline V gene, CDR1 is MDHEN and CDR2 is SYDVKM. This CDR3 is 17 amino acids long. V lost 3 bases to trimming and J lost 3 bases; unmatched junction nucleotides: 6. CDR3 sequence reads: CASSFRRTGGYTGELFF. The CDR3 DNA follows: TGTGCCAGCAGTTTTCGTCGGACAGGGGGCTACACCGGGGAGCTGTTTTTT.

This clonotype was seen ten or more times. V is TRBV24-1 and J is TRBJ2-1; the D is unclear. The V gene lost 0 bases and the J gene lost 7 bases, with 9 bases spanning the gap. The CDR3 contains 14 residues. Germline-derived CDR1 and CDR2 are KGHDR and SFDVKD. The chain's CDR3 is CATSDLPGLNEQFF. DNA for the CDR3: TGTGCCACCAGTGATTTGCCCGGGTTGAATGAGCAGTTCTTC.

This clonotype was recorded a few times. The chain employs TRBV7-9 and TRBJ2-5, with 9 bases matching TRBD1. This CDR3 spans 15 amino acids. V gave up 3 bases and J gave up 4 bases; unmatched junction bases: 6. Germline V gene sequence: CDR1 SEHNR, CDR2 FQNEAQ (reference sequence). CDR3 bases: TGTGCCAGCAGCTTCGCACAGGGGGCTGGAGAGACCCAGTACTTC. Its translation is CASSFAQGAGETQYF.

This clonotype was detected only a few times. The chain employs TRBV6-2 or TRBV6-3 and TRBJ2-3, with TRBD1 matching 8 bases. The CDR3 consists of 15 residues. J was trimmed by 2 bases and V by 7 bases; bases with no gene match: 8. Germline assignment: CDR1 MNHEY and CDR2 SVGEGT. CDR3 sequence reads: CASTLQGGNTDTQYF. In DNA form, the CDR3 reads TGTGCCAGCACCCTACAGGGGGGCAACACAGATACGCAGTATTTT.

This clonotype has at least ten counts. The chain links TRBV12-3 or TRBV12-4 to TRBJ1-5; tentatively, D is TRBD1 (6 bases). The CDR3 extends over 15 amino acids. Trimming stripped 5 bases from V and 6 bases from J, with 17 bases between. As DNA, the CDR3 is TGTGCCAGCAGTAAGAGAAGACAGGTCTTTCAGCCCCAGCATTTT. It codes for CASSKRRQVFQPQHF.

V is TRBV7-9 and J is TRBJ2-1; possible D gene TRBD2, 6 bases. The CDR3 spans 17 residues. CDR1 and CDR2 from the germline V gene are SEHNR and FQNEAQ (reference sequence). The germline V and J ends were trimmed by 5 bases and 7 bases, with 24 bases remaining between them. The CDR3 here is CASSPAIRAGKYNEQFF. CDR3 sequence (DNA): TGTGCCAGCAGCCCAGCTATTAGGGCGGGGAAATATAATGAGCAGTTCTTC.

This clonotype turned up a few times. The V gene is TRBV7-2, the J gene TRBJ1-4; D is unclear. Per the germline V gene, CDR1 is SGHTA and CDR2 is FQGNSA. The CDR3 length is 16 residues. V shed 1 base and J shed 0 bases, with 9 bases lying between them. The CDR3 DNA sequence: TGTGCCAGCAGCTTAGGGCAGTCGGCAACTAATGAAAAACTGTTTTTT. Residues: CASSLGQSATNEKLFF.

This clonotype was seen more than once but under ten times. The CDR3 sequence is CASRPDTGENIQYF. The CDR3 coding sequence is TGTGCCAGCAGACCCGACACGGGCGAGAACATTCAGTACTTC. The chain is built from TRBV12-3 or TRBV12-4 and TRBJ2-4; D call uncertain. The CDR3 runs to 14 residues. Trimming shortened V by 6 bases and J by 7 bases, and 16 bases separated the two germline ends.

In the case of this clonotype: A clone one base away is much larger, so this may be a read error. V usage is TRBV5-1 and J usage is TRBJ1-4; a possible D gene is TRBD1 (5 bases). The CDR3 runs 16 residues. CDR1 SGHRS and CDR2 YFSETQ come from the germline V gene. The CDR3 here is CASSWGTVATKEKLFF. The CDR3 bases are TGCGCCAGCAGCTGGGGGACTGTCGCAACTAAAGAAAAACTGTTTTTT.

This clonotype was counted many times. CDR3 region: CASSHGLGNEQYF. CDR3 DNA: TGTGCCAGCAGTCACGGGTTGGGGAACGAGCAGTACTTC. The chain employs TRBV12-3 or TRBV12-4 and TRBJ2-7; no clear D. V lost 5 bases and J lost 5, with 13 bases in between. The length of the CDR3 is 13 residues.

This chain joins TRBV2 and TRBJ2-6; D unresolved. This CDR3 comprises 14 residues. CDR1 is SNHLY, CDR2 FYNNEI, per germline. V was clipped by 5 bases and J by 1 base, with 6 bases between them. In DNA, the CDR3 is TGTGCCAGCAGTCACGGATCTGGGGCCAACGTCCTGACTTTC. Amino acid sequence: CASSHGSGANVLTF.

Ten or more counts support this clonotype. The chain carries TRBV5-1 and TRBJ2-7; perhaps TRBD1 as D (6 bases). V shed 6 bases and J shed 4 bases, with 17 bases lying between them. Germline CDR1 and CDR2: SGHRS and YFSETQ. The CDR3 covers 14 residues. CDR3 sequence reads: CASKTTSGDYEQYF. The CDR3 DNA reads TGCGCCAGCAAAACCACATCAGGGGATTACGAGCAGTACTTC.

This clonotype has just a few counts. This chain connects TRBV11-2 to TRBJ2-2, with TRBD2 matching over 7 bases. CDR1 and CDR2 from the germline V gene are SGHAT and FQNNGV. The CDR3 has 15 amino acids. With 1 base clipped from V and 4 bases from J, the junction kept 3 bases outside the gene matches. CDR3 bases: TGTGCCAGCAGCTTAGCGGGGGGTCGCACCGGGGAGCTGTTTTTT. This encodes CASSLAGGRTGELFF.

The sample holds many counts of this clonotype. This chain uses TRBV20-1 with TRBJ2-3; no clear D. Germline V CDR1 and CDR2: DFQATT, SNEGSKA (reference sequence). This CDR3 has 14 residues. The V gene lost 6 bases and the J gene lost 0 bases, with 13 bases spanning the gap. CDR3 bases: TGCAGTGCCACCGGAACCCCTAGCACAGATACGCAGTATTTT. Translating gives CSATGTPSTDTQYF.